The 23 T cell receptor beta chains presented below share a single source sample, sequenced in a study of vaccination and CD4 T cells after COVID-19 (dated by TCRdb to the early 2020s). Libraries were built with PCR. The sample was run on an Illumina iSeq 100. TCRdb reanalyzed the raw reads on its own, using fastp at Q25 for trimming and MiXCR for clone calling, and kept in-frame beta chains. Identical CDR3 proteins give one entry, which carries the most common genes and DNA. For this sample the table gives around 30,000 distinct CDR3 sequences, of which roughly 50% were detected only once. 5.5% to 7.5% of the sample belongs to the ten largest clones. Sample time point, as interpreted from the label and publication: late sampling 161 to 241 days after vaccination in three convalescent patients. Here the sequenced sample was CD4+ T cells from blood, taken about 7 months after SARS-CoV-2 vaccination. These TCRs come from a human donor who had recovered from COVID-19.

V is TRBV4-3 and J is TRBJ2-3, with 10 bases fitting TRBD2. The CDR3 sequence is 17 residues long. V gave up 0 bases and J gave up 5 bases; unmatched junction bases: 8. Germline assignment: CDR1 LGHNA and CDR2 YSLEER. The CDR3 sequence is CASSQDPPRLAGDTQYF. In nucleotides, the CDR3 is TGCGCCAGCAGCCAAGACCCCCCTAGACTAGCGGGAGATACGCAGTATTTT.

The chain couples TRBV28 to TRBJ2-3, with 14 bases fitting TRBD2. Trimming removed 7 bases from V and 3 bases from J; junction bases left unmatched: 12. The CDR3 length is 18 residues. Germline V gives CDR1 MDHEN, CDR2 SYDVKM. The CDR3: CASIHSGLAGGLTDTQYF. The CDR3 nucleotides are TGTGCCAGCATTCACTCCGGACTAGCGGGAGGTCTGACAGATACGCAGTATTTT.

J is TRBJ2-7 and V is TRBV6-2 or TRBV6-3; D perhaps matches TRBD2 (6 bases). Germline values: CDR1 MNHEY, CDR2 SVGEGT. V was pared by 5 bases and J by 7 bases, with 9 bases between. This CDR3 spans 11 amino acids. CDR3 protein: CASSHAGEQYF. DNA for the CDR3: TGTGCCAGCAGTCACGCGGGGGAGCAGTACTTC.

This chain joins TRBV27 and TRBJ1-2; D is unclear. Germline V gene lookup returns CDR1 MNHEY and CDR2 SMNVEV (reference sequence). The germline V and J ends were trimmed by 5 bases and 8 bases, with 15 bases remaining between them. This CDR3 has 13 amino acids. CDR3 nucleotide sequence: TGTGCCAGCAGTCCAAGTTTTTGGACGGGCTACACCTTC. Its translation: CASSPSFWTGYTF.

Only a few counts were recorded for this clonotype. The chain combines TRBV5-4 with TRBJ2-7; D is possibly TRBD2 (6 bases). Looked up from germline, CDR1 is SGHNT and CDR2 is YYREEE (reference sequence). The CDR3 has 14 residues. The V end was cut by 6 bases, the J end by 7 bases, with 20 bases between. The CDR3 reads CASTLRGKSWEQYF. The CDR3 nucleotides are TGTGCCAGCACCCTTCGGGGGAAATCTTGGGAGCAGTACTTC. The entire variable domain, with the rest obtained from reference TRBV5-4 and TRBJ2-7, is as follows: ETGVTQSPTHLIKTRGQQVTLRCSSQSGHNTVSWYQQALGQGPQFIFQYYREEENGRGNFPPRFSGLQFPNYSSELNVNALELDDSALYLCASTLRGKSWEQYFGPGTRLTVT.

This clonotype came up a few times. V is TRBV20-1 and J is TRBJ1-6, with D maybe TRBD1 (5 bases). V dropped 5 bases and J dropped 10 bases, with 15 bases sitting between them. Germline V gene sequence: CDR1 DFQATT, CDR2 SNEGSKA (reference sequence). This CDR3 is 13 amino acids long. The CDR3 coding sequence is TGCAGTGCTGGAGGGACCGAAACATCACCCCTCCACTTT. It yields the protein CSAGGTETSPLHF.

The gene calls are TRBV6-2 or TRBV6-3 and TRBJ2-1; 9 nucleotides line up with TRBD2. V was clipped by 2 bases and J by 1 base; unmatched bases: 6. The CDR3 runs 17 residues. CDR1 is MNHEY and CDR2 is SVGEGT in the germline V gene. The CDR3 loop is CASSYQRLAASYNEQFF. The CDR3 DNA follows: TGTGCCAGCAGTTACCAAAGACTAGCGGCTTCCTACAATGAGCAGTTCTTC.

This clonotype has only a few counts. This sequence joins TRBV24-1 and TRBJ1-1, with TRBD1 as a possible D gene (5 bases). Germline values: CDR1 KGHDR, CDR2 SFDVKD. This CDR3 comprises 15 residues. Trimming stripped 3 bases from V and 0 bases from J, with 10 bases between. CDR3 DNA: TGTGCCACCAGTGATCCCCAGGGAATGAACACTGAAGCTTTCTTT. It is translated as CATSDPQGMNTEAFF.

The chain carries TRBV7-2 and TRBJ1-2; D call uncertain. The V gene's germline CDR1 is SGHTA and CDR2 FQGNSA. V lost 1 base, J lost 6 bases, and 9 bases lay in between. This CDR3 contains 13 residues. The CDR3 DNA follows: TGTGCCAGCAGCTTAGGGCGGTTCGATGGCTACACCTTC. Protein: CASSLGRFDGYTF. The full variable domain, completed using reference TRBV7-2 and TRBJ1-2, is GAGVSQSPSNKVTEKGKDVELRCDPISGHTALYWYRQSLGQGLEFLIYFQGNSAPDKSGLPSDRFSAERTGGSVSTLTIQRTQQEDSAVYLCASSLGRFDGYTFGSGTRLTVV.

V gene TRBV24-1 combines with J gene TRBJ2-3, with D hard to call. The CDR3 contains 15 residues. CDR1 KGHDR and CDR2 SFDVKD come from the germline V gene. V lost 3 bases and J 3 bases, leaving 12 bases between the germline ends. CDR3 amino acids: CATSDQSVLTDTQYF. The CDR3 coding sequence is TGTGCCACCAGTGATCAAAGCGTGCTGACAGATACGCAGTATTTT.

This clonotype was detected a few times. This chain uses TRBV7-6 with TRBJ2-5; no reliable D call. The CDR3 sequence is 14 residues long. Germline CDR1 SGHVS, CDR2 FNYEAQ. V was trimmed by 2 bases and J by 5 bases, leaving 12 bases between them. CDR3 loop: CASSLIFVTETQYF. The CDR3 nucleotides read TGTGCCAGCAGCTTAATCTTTGTTACGGAGACCCAGTACTTC.

The V and J genes are TRBV2 and TRBJ2-5; D is possibly TRBD2 (5 bases). V was clipped by 6 bases and J by 1 base, with 12 bases between them. The CDR3 consists of 14 residues. CDR1 is SNHLY and CDR2 is FYNNEI in the germline V gene. CDR3 loop: CASSLGMTQETQYF. The DNA of the CDR3 is TGTGCCAGCAGCCTCGGGATGACCCAAGAGACCCAGTACTTC.

The chain employs TRBV7-8 and TRBJ1-6; D is perhaps TRBD1 (5 bases). CDR3 size: 15 residues. V was pared by 2 bases and J by 18 bases, with 23 bases between. CDR1 and CDR2 (germline): SGHVS, FQNEAQ. The CDR3: CASSLLPLTGSAHHF. In DNA form, the CDR3 reads TGTGCCAGCAGCTTACTACCTTTAACAGGTTCGGCTCACCACTTT.

This chain connects TRBV29-1 to TRBJ1-5; D is uncertain. Germline CDR1 reads SQVTM; CDR2 reads ANQGSEA. Trimming took off 4 bases at V and 3 bases at J, with 10 bases between the two ends. This CDR3 is built from 13 residues. The CDR3 sequence: CSVVNSFNQPQHF. CDR3 coding DNA: TGCAGCGTTGTAAACAGCTTCAATCAGCCCCAGCATTTT.

This clonotype was counted a single time. The chain employs TRBV4-2 and TRBJ2-2; no reliable D call. V lost 0 bases and J 3 bases, leaving 8 bases between the germline ends. CDR3 length: 15 amino acids. The germline gives CDR1 LGHNA, CDR2 YNFKEQ. Here the CDR3 DNA reads TGTGCCAGCAGCCAAGAGGGTCTCGACACCGGGGAGCTGTTTTTT. Translation: CASSQEGLDTGELFF.

This clonotype appeared once. The J gene is TRBJ2-1, the V gene TRBV7-2; 15 nucleotides agree with TRBD2. The V gene end was trimmed by 0 bases and the J gene end by 7 bases; junction bases not matched to a gene: 1. The CDR3 extends over 16 amino acids. Germline V gives CDR1 SGHTA, CDR2 FQGNSA. The CDR3 loop reads CASSLAGTSGRNEQFF. CDR3 nucleotides: TGTGCCAGCAGCTTAGCAGGGACTAGCGGGAGGAATGAGCAGTTCTTC.

This chain links TRBV28 with TRBJ1-5; no clear D. The CDR3 length is 14 residues. Germline V gene sequence: CDR1 MDHEN, CDR2 SYDVKM. V dropped 6 bases and J dropped 9 bases, with 18 bases sitting between them. CDR3 in amino acids: CASSPGSHMRPQHF. The CDR3 DNA reads TGTGCCAGCAGCCCCGGAAGCCACATGCGGCCCCAGCATTTT.

The chain combines TRBV28 with TRBJ2-7; D is ambiguous. Trimming removed 3 bases at V and 4 bases at J, with 10 bases between. Germline CDR1 and CDR2: MDHEN and SYDVKM. The CDR3 has 13 amino acids. Here the CDR3 reads CASSLVSGYEQYF. CDR3 DNA sequence: TGTGCCAGCAGTTTGGTGTCGGGTTACGAGCAGTACTTC.

This clonotype was counted between two and nine times. The V call is TRBV11-2, the J call TRBJ2-7; D assignment may be TRBD1 or TRBD2 (5 bases each). Germline CDR1 reads SGHAT; CDR2 reads FQNNGV. There are 14 residues in the CDR3. Trimming took 5 bases from V and 7 from J, leaving 18 bases between them. The CDR3 bases are TGTGCCAGCAGCAGATTTCGGGACGGAGCTGAGCAGTACTTC. Translated, it gives CASSRFRDGAEQYF.

CDR3 residues: CSAMRTTGSTGELFF. DNA of the CDR3: TGCAGTGCTATGAGGACTACCGGATCAACCGGGGAGCTGTTTTTT. This chain links TRBV20-1 with TRBJ2-2, with a possible D match to TRBD2 (6 bases). V lost 4 bases, J lost 5 bases, and 17 bases lay in between. The CDR3 sequence is 15 residues long. Germline CDR1 is DFQATT and CDR2 is SNEGSKA (reference sequence).

The chain is built from TRBV6-4 and TRBJ2-3; D uncertain. CDR1 is MRHNA, CDR2 SNTAGT, per germline. This CDR3 region has 15 residues. V was shortened by 6 bases and J by 0 bases, with 13 bases between the two germline ends. In nucleotides, the CDR3 is TGTGCCAGCAGCACTGATAGTGGGAGCACAGATACGCAGTATTTT. This codes for CASSTDSGSTDTQYF.

In this sample, this clonotype turned up a few times. The V and J genes are TRBV6-2 or TRBV6-3 and TRBJ1-1; D call uncertain. V was trimmed by 7 bases and J by 1 base, leaving 10 bases between them. Germline lookup yields CDR1 MNHEY and CDR2 SVGEGT. This CDR3 is built from 13 residues. This CDR3 reads CASTFTTNTEAFF. The DNA for the CDR3 is TGTGCCAGCACTTTCACTACGAACACTGAAGCTTTCTTT.

V is TRBV20-1 and J is TRBJ2-5, with unresolved D. Germline CDR1 DFQATT, CDR2 SNEGSKA (reference sequence). This CDR3 contains 12 residues. The V and J ends lost 2 bases and 3 bases respectively, with 7 bases between them. The CDR3 DNA is TGCAGTGCTAGAAGACCGAAAGAGACCCAGTACTTC. This sequence encodes CSARRPKETQYF.